A selection of T cell receptor beta chains follows, all from one sample in a study of CXCR3-negative and CXCR3-positive naive CD8 T cells. TCRdb re-analyzed the 5' RACE reads; it lists each CDR3 protein once, without DNA. Recorded for this sample: 100,000 to 150,000 distinct CDR3 sequences. The specimen sequenced was naive CXCR3- CD8+ T cells from blood. Source of these receptors: a human donor in good health. Some clones in this sample may be carry-over from other donors' samples. The CDR3 runs from the conserved cysteine through the conserved F or W.

v_gene: TRBV15
j_gene: TRBJ2-2
CDR3aa: CATSGGDANTGELFF

v_gene: TRBV2
j_gene: TRBJ2-7
CDR3aa: CASSDFSRREYEQYF

v_gene: TRBV28
j_gene: TRBJ2-7
CDR3aa: CASSNPGEWYEQYF

v_gene: TRBV4-2
j_gene: TRBJ2-3
CDR3aa: CASSQQFGALGATDTQYF

v_gene: TRBV5-6
j_gene: TRBJ2-2
CDR3aa: CASSRDRGNTGELFF

v_gene: TRBV12-3/TRBV12-4
j_gene: TRBJ1-3
CDR3aa: CASRSYRATGNTIYF

v_gene: TRBV12-1
j_gene: TRBJ2-7
CDR3aa: CASSFALEGVSSYEQYF

v_gene: TRBV29-1
j_gene: TRBJ1-2
CDR3aa: CSVAGRANYGYTF

v_gene: TRBV5-1
j_gene: TRBJ1-2
CDR3aa: CASSPPGYGYTF

v_gene: TRBV6-4
j_gene: TRBJ1-2
CDR3aa: CASSPGTYGYTF

v_gene: TRBV5-4
j_gene: TRBJ2-2
CDR3aa: CASSSRPAQASGKLTGELFF

v_gene: TRBV7-9
j_gene: TRBJ1-5
CDR3aa: CASSPTGGSNQPQHF

v_gene: TRBV7-9
j_gene: TRBJ2-7
CDR3aa: CASKGDTTYEQYF

v_gene: TRBV25-1
j_gene: TRBJ2-7
CDR3aa: CASSFPGGREQYF

v_gene: TRBV7-9
j_gene: TRBJ2-7
CDR3aa: CASSSHPRQGSSYEQYF

v_gene: TRBV28
j_gene: TRBJ2-3
CDR3aa: CASSTQRGGIRDTQYF

v_gene: TRBV10-3
j_gene: TRBJ1-4
CDR3aa: CAISESVGSEKLFF

v_gene: TRBV7-9
j_gene: TRBJ2-7
CDR3aa: CASSSGLAGSYEQYF

v_gene: TRBV4-1
j_gene: TRBJ1-2
CDR3aa: CASSQEGRADSYGYTF

v_gene: TRBV28
j_gene: TRBJ2-3
CDR3aa: CASHGHISTDTQYF

v_gene: TRBV12-3/TRBV12-4
j_gene: TRBJ2-7
CDR3aa: CASSPGGPGVSSYEQYF

v_gene: TRBV7-9
j_gene: TRBJ1-3
CDR3aa: CASEGRGTNTIYF

v_gene: TRBV9
j_gene: TRBJ2-5
CDR3aa: CASSEPGAGETQYF

v_gene: TRBV4-1
j_gene: TRBJ1-1
CDR3aa: CASSQVESSLTEAFF

v_gene: TRBV7-9
j_gene: TRBJ2-5
CDR3aa: CASSSPGPETQYF

v_gene: TRBV3-1
j_gene: TRBJ2-7
CDR3aa: CASSQGQSRGYEQYF

v_gene: TRBV4-2
j_gene: TRBJ2-7
CDR3aa: CASSQGDPYEQYF

v_gene: TRBV30
j_gene: TRBJ2-7
CDR3aa: CAWRGRISYEQYF

v_gene: TRBV3-1
j_gene: TRBJ2-5
CDR3aa: CASSQKGPQETQYF

v_gene: TRBV7-8
j_gene: TRBJ2-2
CDR3aa: CASSLGWGNNTGELFF

v_gene: TRBV20-1
j_gene: TRBJ2-1
CDR3aa: CSPRGSTYNEQFF

v_gene: TRBV27
j_gene: TRBJ2-7
CDR3aa: CASSLVGAGDEQYF

v_gene: TRBV12-3/TRBV12-4
j_gene: TRBJ2-1
CDR3aa: CALRRGNEQFF

v_gene: TRBV28
j_gene: TRBJ2-7
CDR3aa: CASSFRGDTYEQYF

v_gene: TRBV6-4
j_gene: TRBJ2-3
CDR3aa: CASSDRPGGDTQYF

v_gene: TRBV18
j_gene: TRBJ1-1
CDR3aa: CASSPGGGAAEAFF

v_gene: TRBV7-6
j_gene: TRBJ2-3
CDR3aa: CASSLLAGGRDTQYF

v_gene: TRBV29-1
j_gene: TRBJ2-2
CDR3aa: CSVLGQGPNTGELFF

v_gene: TRBV11-3
j_gene: TRBJ2-7
CDR3aa: CASSGRDRPTYEQYF

v_gene: TRBV7-9
j_gene: TRBJ2-3
CDR3aa: CASSPRGGRQKEDTQYF

v_gene: TRBV19
j_gene: TRBJ2-7
CDR3aa: CASSIVVGGTYEQYF

v_gene: TRBV19
j_gene: TRBJ1-5
CDR3aa: CASLPSAASNQPQHF

v_gene: TRBV6-2/TRBV6-3
j_gene: TRBJ1-1
CDR3aa: CASSLQGALNTEAFF

v_gene: TRBV7-8
j_gene: TRBJ1-5
CDR3aa: CASSLGSGPQPQHF

v_gene: TRBV15
j_gene: TRBJ1-5
CDR3aa: CATSRDFTYNQPQHF